These 10 T cell receptor beta chains came from one sample sequenced in a study of T cells in Graves' hyperthyroidism and ophthalmopathy. Amplified TCR beta CDR3 regions derived from RNA transcripts. The TCR CDR3 first-round RT-PCR relied on the HTBI primer set. TCRdb re-called the multiplex PCR reads with MiXCR, one entry per CDR3 protein. The sample lists around 690,000 distinct CDR3 sequences, around 15% occurring once. Sequenced material: blood. The source is a man aged 50-59 years with Graves' hyperthyroidism.

This clonotype was detected many times. The chain uses TRBV7-2 and TRBJ1-2; D unclear. CDR1 is SGHTA, CDR2 FQGNSA, per germline. Trimming removed 0 bases at V and 2 bases at J, with 7 bases between. This CDR3 contains 14 residues. CDR3 DNA sequence: TGTGCCAGCAGCTTAGCAACAGTGAACTATGGCTACACCTTC. Translating gives CASSLATVNYGYTF.

This clonotype has ten or more counts. V is TRBV27 and J is TRBJ1-2; D possibly corresponds to TRBD1 (5 bases). This CDR3 is built from 16 residues. Trimming removed 1 base from V and 3 bases from J, with 15 bases in between. Germline CDR1 is MNHEY and CDR2 is SMNVEV (reference sequence). CDR3: CASSLLAGRTHYGYTF. CDR3 bases: TGTGCCAGCAGTTTATTGGCGGGACGGACTCACTATGGCTACACCTTC.

The chain is built from TRBV5-1 and TRBJ2-7; 12 nucleotides align to TRBD2. With V trimmed by 4 bases and J by 4 bases, 15 bases remained unmatched. This CDR3 region has 18 residues. From germline, CDR1 is SGHRS and CDR2 YFSETQ. CDR3 sequence (DNA): TGCGCCAGCAGCCTCCAGGGACTAGCGGGTCCAAGGGAGTACGAGCAGTACTTC. Translation gives CASSLQGLAGPREYEQYF.

In its sample, this clonotype was seen many times. This rearrangement joins TRBV28 to TRBJ1-2, with D unclear. V lost 5 bases to trimming and J lost 4 bases, with 17 bases between them. Looked up from germline, CDR1 is MDHEN and CDR2 is SYDVKM. The CDR3 is 15 residues long. CDR3 loop: CASSPPGFLSYGYTF. The DNA of the CDR3 is TGTGCCAGCAGTCCACCCGGGTTCCTTAGCTATGGCTACACCTTC.

The CDR3 sequence: CASSLSGTPRSQQYF. CDR3 in DNA: TGTGCCAGCAGCTTGTCCGGGACGCCGAGGTCCCAGCAGTACTTC. The rearrangement links TRBV5-4 to TRBJ2-7, with D tentatively TRBD1 or TRBD2 (5 bases each). CDR3 length: 15 residues. Trimming stripped 1 base from V and 8 bases from J, with 19 bases between. Germline V gene sequence: CDR1 SGHNT, CDR2 YYREEE (reference sequence).

The V gene is TRBV20-1, the J gene TRBJ2-1; D is ambiguous. Deletions cut 3 bases from V and 1 base from J, with 13 bases between. The CDR3 sequence is 15 residues long. Germline CDR1 reads DFQATT; CDR2 reads SNEGSKA (reference sequence). Here the CDR3 reads CSASNRGKSYNEQFF. In DNA form, the CDR3 reads TGCAGTGCTAGTAATCGCGGAAAATCCTACAATGAGCAGTTCTTC.

This clonotype was detected ten times or more. J is TRBJ2-7 and V is TRBV12-3 or TRBV12-4, with 7 bases matching TRBD1. This CDR3 is 14 amino acids long. The V and J ends lost 4 bases and 6 bases, in that order; junction bases with no gene match: 9. The CDR3 loop reads CASSSPTGEGEQYF. The CDR3 bases are TGTGCCAGCAGTTCCCCTACAGGGGAAGGCGAGCAGTACTTC.

There are many counts of this clonotype. The V and J genes are TRBV27 and TRBJ2-1; 12 bases match TRBD2. The germline gives CDR1 MNHEY, CDR2 SMNVEV (reference sequence). The length of the CDR3 is 15 residues. J gave up 7 bases and V 5 bases, and 6 bases lay outside the gene matches. The CDR3 coding sequence is TGTGCCAGCAGTCCTCTAGCGGGAGGGTGGAATGAGCAGTTCTTC. Its protein is CASSPLAGGWNEQFF.

The table lists this clonotype with many counts. This chain links TRBV28 with TRBJ2-5, with D perhaps matching TRBD1 or TRBD2 (5 bases each). Germline loops: CDR1 MDHEN, CDR2 SYDVKM. V dropped 5 bases and J dropped 5 bases, with 18 bases sitting between them. The CDR3 has 15 amino acids. In nucleotides, the CDR3 is TGTGCCAGCAGTCCATTCGGGGCCATAGGGGAGACCCAGTACTTC. Translated: CASSPFGAIGETQYF.

The genes are TRBV28 and TRBJ2-1; a possible D gene is TRBD1 (5 bases). The germline V gene has CDR1 MDHEN and CDR2 SYDVKM. V gave up 6 bases and J gave up 8 bases, with 23 bases separating them. The CDR3 extends over 16 amino acids. CDR3: CASRINTGISNYEQFF. CDR3 nucleotide sequence: TGTGCCAGCAGAATAAATACAGGTATATCAAACTATGAGCAGTTCTTC. Complete variable domain (other parts from reference TRBV28 and TRBJ2-1): DVKVTQSSRYLVKRTGEKVFLECVQDMDHENMFWYRQDPGLGLRLIYFSYDVKMKEKGDIPEGYSVSREKKERFSLILESASTNQTSMYLCASRINTGISNYEQFFGPGTRLTVL.